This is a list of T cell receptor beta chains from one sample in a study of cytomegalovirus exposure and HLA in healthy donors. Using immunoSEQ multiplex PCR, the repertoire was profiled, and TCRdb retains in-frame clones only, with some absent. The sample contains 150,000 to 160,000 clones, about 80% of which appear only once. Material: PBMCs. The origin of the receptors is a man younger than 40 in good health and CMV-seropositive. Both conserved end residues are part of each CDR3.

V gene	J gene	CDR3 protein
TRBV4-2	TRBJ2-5	CASSQDYVLARLQETQYF
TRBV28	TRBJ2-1	CASSHTSGETYNEQFF
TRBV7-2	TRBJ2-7	CASSLGSGRRIGGEQYF
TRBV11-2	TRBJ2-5	CASSGGQGKRETQYF
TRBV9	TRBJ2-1	CASSVGGDDRNEQFF
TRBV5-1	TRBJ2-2	CASSKRTGGYTGELFF
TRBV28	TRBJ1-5	CASRPQGVSNQPQHF
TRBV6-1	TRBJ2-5	CASSEVPPLTQYF
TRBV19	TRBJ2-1	CASSSQGRDSGRAPEQFF
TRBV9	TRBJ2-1	CASSVSLDNEQFF
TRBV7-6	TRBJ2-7	CASSARTRSYEQYF
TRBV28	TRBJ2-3	CASSFGTGSTDTQYF
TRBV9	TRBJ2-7	CASSAQVQNYEQYF
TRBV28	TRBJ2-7	CASSLGSGILREQYF
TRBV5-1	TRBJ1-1	CASSPYRESTEAFF
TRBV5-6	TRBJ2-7	CASSPWTGFEQYF
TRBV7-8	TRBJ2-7	CASSRSGLVGRNEQYF
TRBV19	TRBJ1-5	CASRATASGPQHF
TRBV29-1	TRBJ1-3	CSVENDRDGNTIYF
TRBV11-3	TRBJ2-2	CASSLITGDQNTGELFF
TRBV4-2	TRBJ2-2	CASSQDGGTEGGELFF
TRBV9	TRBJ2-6	CASSVVGGGSGANVLTF
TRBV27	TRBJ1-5	CASSSFSENQPQHF
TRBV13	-	CASSPSGTGLNEQYF
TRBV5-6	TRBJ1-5	CASSLWWAGGAQPQHF
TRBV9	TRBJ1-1	CASSARQTPNTEAFF
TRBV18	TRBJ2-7	CASFKGQEDYEQYF
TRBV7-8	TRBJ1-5	CASSLIAVNQPQHF
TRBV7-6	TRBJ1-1	CASSAGQANTEAFF
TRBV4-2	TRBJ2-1	CASSQEAGEGEQFF
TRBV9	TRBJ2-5	CASSGGQGWRETQYF
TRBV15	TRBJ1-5	CAISRDEVLRPQHF
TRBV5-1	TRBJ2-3	CASSRTSGSTGTQYF
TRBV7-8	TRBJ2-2	CASSPRTAGTGELFF
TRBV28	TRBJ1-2	CASSFSDRSFGYTF
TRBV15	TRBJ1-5	CATSRSGPPQHF
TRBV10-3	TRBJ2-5	CAISERTSGSPQYF
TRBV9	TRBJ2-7	CASSDGPEQYF
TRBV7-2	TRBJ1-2	CASSPDGGSYGYTF
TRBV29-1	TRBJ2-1	CSVRGQGVSEQFF
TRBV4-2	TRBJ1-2	CASSQDRGTPNYGYTF
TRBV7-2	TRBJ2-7	CASSPGTSFHEQYF
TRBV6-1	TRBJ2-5	CASRTSGRETQYF
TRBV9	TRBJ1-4	CASSVGRRAANEKLFF
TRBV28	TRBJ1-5	CASGGGSRPQHF
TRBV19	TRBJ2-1	CASSIPTRNLRNEQFF
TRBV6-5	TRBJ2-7	CASTPLGGTYEQYF
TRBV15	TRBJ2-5	CATSRDRGRDGETQYF
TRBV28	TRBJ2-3	CASSFLSGQPTQYF
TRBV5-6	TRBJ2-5	CASSTGQRGETQYF